Given below is one T cell receptor beta chain in context. These data are taken from a study of blood T cell repertoires in COVID-19. Looking at the study overall: Sites across the United States, Italy and Spain contributed samples from acute and convalescent COVID-19. Sources were T cells, B-cell-depleted T cells, or PBMCs; the material itself was cDNA or gDNA.

Authors' processing steps: Counts of nucleated cells, estimated from reference gene primer amplification, were obtained. Method: immunoSEQ multiplex PCR; TCRdb's copy keeps in-frame clones and lacks some. The D gene and trimming were derived from the DNA, and the V and J assignments and clone size from that table. The sample lists 15,000 to 20,000 clones; roughly 89% were seen once. CDR3 length equals 13 residues. Germline-derived CDR1 and CDR2 are SGHRS and YFSETQ. V was clipped by 0 bases and J by 1 base, with 4 bases between them. The chain joins TRBV5-1 to TRBJ1-1; D is unclear. This receptor was taken from a man aged 60-69 years with active COVID-19. The material sequenced was peripheral blood. In DNA form, the CDR3 reads TGCGCCAGCAGCTTGGGAGAGAACACTGAAGCTTTCTTT. As protein: CASSLGENTEAFF.